This T cell receptor (beta chain) was captured by sequencing in a study of spatial heterogeneity in lung cancer. Study summary: Sequence detection consistently recorded a greater number of beta-chain than alpha-chain sequences. Study outcomes and limitations: For expanded intratumoral alpha and beta TCRs, counts tracked tumor mutation counts.

Details on this clonotype: Its target is unknown. This beta chain came through as a stray read in a library set up for alpha chains, and its size says little.

A distinct unique molecular identifier was carried by each TCR cDNA molecule. TCRdb recomputed calls from the 5' RACE reads with MiXCR, one row per CDR3 protein. The sample lists some 1,500 distinct CDR3 sequences, around 20% occurring once. Germline values: CDR1 DFQATT, CDR2 SNEGSKA (reference sequence). This CDR3 region has 13 residues. V was clipped by 2 bases and J by 7 bases, with 9 bases between them. As to time point: sample taken at primary tumor resection. The rearrangement uses TRBV20-1 and TRBJ1-6, with D hard to call. Sequencing was performed on lung tumor tissue, taken at surgery. The TCR originated in a male donor with early-stage non-small cell lung cancer. As DNA, the CDR3 is TGCAGTGCTAGAACGCAGGAGAATTCACCCCTCCACTTT. Amino acids: CSARTQENSPLHF.